This T cell receptor (beta chain) was profiled in a study of CXCR3-negative and CXCR3-positive naive CD8 T cells. Notes on this clonotype: As yet, its antigen is unknown.

Study findings and constraints: Expression of CXCR3 was partially reduced after cryopreservation, and fresh PBMCs were used in most assays. Diversity was high in both naive subsets and much lower in memory cells. Naive cells with CXCR3 showed TRB CDR3s that were more hydrophobic than those in CXCR3-negative naive cells.

Every CD8+ subset sample held 300,000 flow-sorted cells, done in triplicate. Phenotypically, naive CD8+ T cells corresponded to CD45RO-CCR7+CD27+CD95-. Researchers prepared the TRB cDNA libraries using 5' RACE with UMI labels. TCRdb re-called the 5' RACE reads and shows each CDR3 protein once, DNA omitted. Its listing shows roughly 110,000 distinct CDR3 sequences. Germline V gene sequence: CDR1 MNHEY, CDR2 SVGAGI. CDR3 length equals 11 residues. The chain recombines TRBV6-5 with TRBJ2-7; without DNA, the TCRdb call of TRBD1 cannot be checked. Sequenced material: naive CXCR3+ CD8+ T cells from blood. Subset reported: CD45RO-CCR7+CD27+CD95- naive CD8+ T cells expressing CXCR3 (TNR3+). This receptor was identified in a human donor in good health. Some clones in this sample may be carry-over from other donors' samples. The CDR3 loop reads CASGTGYEQYF.